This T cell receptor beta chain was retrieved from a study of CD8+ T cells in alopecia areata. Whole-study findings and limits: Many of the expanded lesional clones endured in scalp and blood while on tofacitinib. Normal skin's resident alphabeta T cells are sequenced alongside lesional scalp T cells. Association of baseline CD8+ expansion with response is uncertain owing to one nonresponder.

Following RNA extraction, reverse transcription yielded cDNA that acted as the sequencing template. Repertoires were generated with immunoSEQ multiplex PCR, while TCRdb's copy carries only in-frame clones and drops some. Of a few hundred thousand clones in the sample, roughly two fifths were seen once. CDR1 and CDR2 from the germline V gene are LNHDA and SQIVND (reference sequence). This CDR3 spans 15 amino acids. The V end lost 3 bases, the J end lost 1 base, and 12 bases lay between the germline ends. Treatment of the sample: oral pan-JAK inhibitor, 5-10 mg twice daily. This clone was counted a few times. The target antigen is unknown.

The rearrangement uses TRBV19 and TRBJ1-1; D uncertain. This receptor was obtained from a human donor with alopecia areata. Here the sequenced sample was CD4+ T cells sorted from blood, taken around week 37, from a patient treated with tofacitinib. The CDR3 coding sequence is TGTGCCAGTAGTATGCTCGGTTCAGGGAACACTGAAGCTTTCTTT. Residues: CASSMLGSGNTEAFF.